A single sample is the source of the 3 T cell receptor beta chains below, sequenced in a study of T cell responses to AZD1222 COVID-19 vaccine. Assay: immunoSEQ multiplex PCR; the TCRdb copy retains only in-frame clones and omits some. In the table there are around 120,000 clones, 86% of which are singletons. Material: peripheral blood, obtained on day 0 of AZD1222 vaccination. The source is an adult in good health.

This clone was detected once. The CDR3 here is CASSLGSGYGYTF. CDR3 DNA: TGTGCCAGCAGCCTGGGATCTGGCTATGGCTACACCTTC. This chain links TRBV5-4 with TRBJ1-2, with no clear D. This CDR3 has 13 residues. V lost 4 bases and J 4 bases, leaving 11 bases between the germline ends. Germline CDR1 and CDR2: SGHNT and YYREEE (reference sequence).

This chain uses TRBV4-3 with TRBJ2-4; no definite D call. The CDR3 has 13 amino acids. Per germline, CDR1 LGHNA and CDR2 YSLEER. Trimming took off 0 bases at V and 5 bases at J, with 5 bases between the two ends. CDR3 loop: CASSQETENIQYF. The CDR3 DNA reads TGCGCCAGCAGCCAAGAAACCGAAAACATTCAGTACTTC.

J is TRBJ1-2 and V is TRBV28; maybe TRBD1 (5 bases). The CDR3 is made up of 13 amino acids. Trimming left V 5 bases short and J 8 bases short, with 15 bases between. Looked up from germline, CDR1 is MDHEN and CDR2 is SYDVKM. CDR3: CASSAGTMYGYTF. CDR3 DNA sequence: TGTGCCAGCAGTGCGGGGACTATGTACGGCTACACCTTC.